This TCR beta chain was identified in a study of blood T cell repertoires in COVID-19. Study-wide background: Whether acute or convalescent, the COVID-19 samples came from the United States, Italy and Spain.

Germline V gene sequence: CDR1 SGHVS, CDR2 FQNEAQ. The trim removed 5 bases at V and 7 bases at J, leaving 14 bases unmatched. CDR3 length equals 17 residues. This table comes from immunoSEQ multiplex PCR, and its TCRdb copy is limited to in-frame clones, with some not included. Of over 200,000 clones listed, roughly 86% are singletons. The specimen was peripheral blood. This clonotype was sampled from a woman in her twenties or thirties who had recovered from COVID-19. V and J are TRBV7-8 and TRBJ2-1, with 10 bases fitting TRBD2. CDR3 in amino acids: CASSHPPPAGGPNEQFF. CDR3 coding DNA: TGTGCCAGCAGCCACCCTCCCCCAGCGGGGGGGCCGAATGAGCAGTTCTTC.